This T cell receptor beta chain emerged from a study of cytomegalovirus exposure and HLA in healthy donors (TCRdb year 2017). Regarding the complete study: According to an earlier analysis of 587 of the donors, roughly 180 million T cells yielded over 100 million unique TCR beta sequences and about 280 Gb of sequence data. Approximately 310 gigabases of sequencing data and tens of millions of unique TCR sequences were included in an early release covering roughly 600 HLA-typed donors. The genetic ancestry cluster associated with self-reported Caucasian donors included over 80% of the roughly 380 genotyped donors. The aim of the study was to test whether cataloging public T cell receptors could identify signatures of past pathogen exposure. The study used immunosequencing to profile the T cell repertoires of some 600 subjects and linked those repertoires to cytomegalovirus serostatus. Besides the first cohort of some 670 subjects, a separate validation cohort made up of some 110 different subjects was used. To predict cytomegalovirus infection status, the study combined high-throughput TCR immunosequencing, statistical association of individual TCRs with disease status, and machine learning. A later analysis re-examined previously published TCR beta repertoires from roughly 650 donors and added high-resolution HLA genotyping to investigate patterns of TCR occurrence. The later analysis used no new phenotypic data to find candidate immune exposures, relying instead on TCR beta sequences and their occurrence across donors. In an earlier analysis of over 550 of the donors, high-throughput TCR beta sequencing was used to judge whether each TCR beta V gene segment behaved as functional or pseudogenic. Donor age, sex, ethnicity and CMV serostatus were compiled alongside the repertoire data. Genome-wide SNP genotypes for about 65% of the 666 donors were used in a later genetic analysis, which treated that subset as a discovery cohort. Every discovery cohort repertoire had been produced on one sequencing platform. Class I and class II HLA loci were covered by the typing at four-digit resolution. The number of typed donors differed by locus: about 629-630 for A, B, C, DRB1 and DQB1; some 540 for DQA1; about 600 for DPA1; and some 470 for DPB1. Four to six DR-DQ haplotypes were handled as single units for association and clustering because linkage in the cohort was strong. Among about 400 genotyped donors of the cohort, an average of about 220,000 unique TCR beta nucleotide sequences was sequenced per donor, of which 15% to 20% were non-productive. Overall study outcomes, separate from this receptor: The study gave a list of under 200 TCR beta chains associated with cytomegalovirus. The presence/absence analyses assumed that sequencing depth was roughly uniform across donors, and that assumption may not be true. A further reported finding was that TCR beta sequences accurately predicted the HLA-A and HLA-B alleles for most subjects in the first cohort. A later analysis found that most CMV-associated TCR beta chains appeared HLA-restricted, with HLA associations seemingly driven largely by CMV exposure. Some IMGT-functional V segments, including TRBV6-2 and TRBV6-3, could not be told apart with the 87-base-pair reads, so those segments were excluded. In a later analysis, the rate of TCR association differed among HLA loci, with DRB1 alleles having the most associated TCRs and HLA-C alleles having the fewest. Because counts were too low, about 18 rarely observed V segments, including chromosome 9 orphons, were excluded from the earlier analysis of several hundred of the donors. A later genetic analysis reported fewer N-insertions in productive TCRs among donors in an Asian-associated ancestry cluster than the roughly 700-donor mean. A later analysis found that HLA-associated TCR beta chains were more clonally expanded and had lower generation probabilities than equally common non-associated chains. The cohort was sequenced for TCR beta chains only, and without alpha or paired-chain data the features that could be detected were limited. In a later analysis, several top co-occurrence clusters were reported to appear linked to parvovirus B19, influenza, CMV and Epstein-Barr virus. Linkage disequilibrium might explain the correlated functional status among segregating V segments, but an unknown experimental factor could not be ruled out. Strong co-occurrence of HLA alleles, especially DR and DQ, made assigning TCR associations to individual alleles difficult. At a false discovery rate of 0.05, a later analysis linked 16,000 or so TCR beta sequences to specific HLA alleles. The classifier was reported to diagnose cytomegalovirus status with high specificity and sensitivity in both the original cohort and the validation cohort. V-gene and J-gene trimming of TCR beta chains was associated with a missense DCLRE1C variant in a later genetic analysis, and the association was replicated in an independent cohort. Because HLA typing was unavailable for some donors at each locus, only the typed subset was used in association tests. A few of the identified cytomegalovirus-associated TCR beta chains were confirmed in vitro to be specific for cytomegalovirus antigens. The sequencing pipeline was judged likely to have produced a cluster of highly shared sequence variants as a technical artifact. Across donors, most TCR sequences were observed very rarely, whereas some public TCRs were present in many individuals. In an earlier analysis of approximately 590 of the donors, most TCR beta V segments were observed in productive rearrangements about 87% or about 30% of the time, broadly matching IMGT annotations. CMV serostatus was the only immune exposure information available for the cohort. The authors suggested that the approach could potentially be generalized to other disease states and immunological phenotypes.

In total, just over 650 healthy bone marrow donors made up the cohort. Cohort members were all nominally healthy when sampled, although unrecorded immune exposures were likely present. The donor was CMV seronegative and belonged to the group of 350 or so seronegative cohort members. A peripheral blood sample was collected from each donor, and TCR beta sequencing was performed on peripheral blood mononuclear cells. Genomic DNA was extracted from the blood cell samples with the Qiagen DNeasy Blood Extraction Kit. Library construction relied on the immunoSEQ multiplex PCR assay. For the multiplex PCR, a mixture combining 60 forward primers for TCR Vbeta segments and 13 reverse primers for TCR Jbeta segments was used. The CDR3 region of rearranged TCR beta genes was amplified from genomic DNA with a multiplex PCR assay. The Illumina HiSeq System was used to sequence the amplified TCR beta libraries as 87-base-pair reads. As for how the authors treated the data: A later analysis tallied approximately 87 million unique TCR beta chains across the 666 repertoires, and 10 million to 11 million of those chains were shared by two or more donors. Raw reads were error-corrected and collapsed into unique sequences with a nearest-neighbor algorithm that merged closely related sequences to remove PCR and sequencing errors. CDR3 sequences were aligned to IMGT reference sequences to assign V, D and J gene segments. For a sequence to be retained, a match of at least six nucleotides was required to both a V gene segment and a J gene segment. Rearrangements were called productive when the CDR3 lacked stop codons and stayed in frame with V and J; all others were non-productive. Following IMGT convention, CDR3 was defined as the stretch from the second conserved V-encoded cysteine up to the conserved J-encoded phenylalanine. The earlier analysis of more than 450 of the donors excluded sequences that lacked an unambiguous match to a single V gene segment. In an earlier analysis of 587 of the donors, V segments were called functional above 56.7% productive rearrangements and were called segregating when the between-donor standard deviation exceeded 5%. A statistical classification framework was developed to diagnose cytomegalovirus status using the catalog of TCR beta chain sequences. A later analysis assigned V and J genes by comparing TCR nucleotide sequences with IMGT/GENE-DB human TR gene sequences. A later analysis assigned CDR3 sequences and most-parsimonious VDJ recombination scenarios with the TCRdist pipeline. In a later analysis, each TCR beta chain was defined by its CDR3 amino acid sequence together with its V-gene family, and reads without a unique V-gene family were excluded. To address suspected cross-contamination and a sequencing artifact, a later analysis removed 450 to 700 highly shared, low-generation-probability nucleotide sequences. A later analysis calculated a clonal expansion index for each public chain from normalized within-repertoire ranks of inferred template counts. A later analysis computed generation probabilities with a VDJ recombination model fitted to out-of-frame rearrangements, and checked the results against IGoR. In a later analysis, hypergeometric tests were used to score TCR-TCR, TCR-HLA and TCR-CMV co-occurrence, with a repertoire-size bias correction applied to TCR pairs. To estimate false discovery rates, a later analysis permuted the HLA or CMV assignments 20 times. In a later analysis, co-occurring TCRs were grouped with DBSCAN, and TCRdist sequence similarity was added when clustering was performed within HLA-allele-positive subsets. Repertoires with fewer than 30,000 or more than 120,000 public chains were left out of co-occurrence clustering, as were five repertoires with anomalous nucleotide sharing. This immuneACCESS table, as held by TCRdb, lists in-frame sequences with V and J called but not all clones. Of the missing ones, under half trace to an unresolved V gene in checked studies; the others have no known cause. D and trimming were read from the DNA, whereas the V and J calls and clone size are those reported in that table. In all, the sample holds around 110,000 clones, and roughly 72% of those were seen once. Together, the top ten hold 6.5% to 8.5% of the sample.

Comments on this clone: This clone's antigen is unknown. Qualities for individual bases were not recorded, and no much larger clone is one base off.

The germline V gene (reference sequence) specifies SGHNT as CDR1 and YYREEE as CDR2. V and J lose 0 bases and 4 bases, and a span of 10 bases separates them. The CDR3 covers 14 residues, taking in both the cysteine and the phenylalanine. Left in the record is the CDR3 DNA by itself, 42 bases read in frame from the first base. Sequencing input: PBMCs. This TCR came from a man aged 25-45 years in good health and CMV-seronegative. This chain joins TRBV5-4 to TRBJ2-5; TRBD1 is a weak D gene call, 5 bases matching. The DNA sequence is TGTGCCAGCAGCTTGGCCCAGGGTTTAGAGACCCAGTACTTC. Its coded protein is CASSLAQGLETQYF.